This T cell receptor (beta chain) was observed in a study of technical replicates of blood from four donors. This clone has more than one count but fewer than ten. Profiled with immunoSEQ multiplex PCR; TCRdb holds only in-frame clones, not every one. Of 75,000 to 95,000 clones listed, 90% to 97% are singletons. The CDR3 spans 13 residues. The V gene's germline CDR1 is SNHLY and CDR2 FYNNEI. V dropped 6 bases and J dropped 0 bases, with 8 bases sitting between them. Sequencing was done on a sample of T cells isolated from PBMCs. The chain links TRBV2 to TRBJ1-1; D remains ambiguous. The TCR comes from a human donor in good health. The CDR3 DNA reads TGTGCCAGCAGACAGACCCTGAACACTGAAGCTTTCTTT. It yields the protein CASRQTLNTEAFF. The whole variable domain, remainder taken from reference TRBV2 and TRBJ1-1, is EPEVTQTPSHQVTQMGQEVILRCVPISNHLYFYWYRQILGQKVEFLVSFYNNEISEKSEIFDDQFSVERPDGSNFTLKIRSTKLEDSAMYFCASRQTLNTEAFFGQGTRLTVV.